These T cell receptor beta chains were read from a single sample in a study of cytomegalovirus exposure and HLA in healthy donors. Here immunoSEQ multiplex PCR was the method, and the copy in TCRdb shows in-frame clones only, minus some. This table holds about 140,000 clones, about three quarters found once. Specimen: PBMCs. The receptors shown here come from a female donor in good health and CMV-seronegative. CDR3s include the opening cysteine and the closing phenylalanine or tryptophan. D genes are given only for firm matches. Some rows mark clone size as missing; the rest say once, few, many or name a class of expanded clone.

clone size	V gene	J gene	D gene	CDR3 length	CDR3 DNA	CDR3 protein
few	TRBV6-1	TRBJ2-3	TRBD2	14	TGTGCCAGCAGGCTAGCGGGAGACACAGATACGCAGTATTTT	CASRLAGDTDTQYF
NA	TRBV2	TRBJ1-2	TRBD1	15	TGTGCCAGCAGTTCAGGGACAGGGAAGTCTGGTGGCTACACCTTC	CASSSGTGKSGGYTF
once	TRBV23-1	TRBJ2-1	NA	16	TGCGCCAGCAGTCAACCTGGCGAGCGGACCTACAATGAGCAGTTCTTC	CASSQPGERTYNEQFF
NA	TRBV19	TRBJ2-1	TRBD2	14	TGTGCCAGTAAACTGGGCGGGGGGGCGTATGAGCAGTTCTTC	CASKLGGGAYEQFF
NA	TRBV27	TRBJ1-5	NA	13	TGTGCCAGCAGTTTGGCAGTTAATCAGCCCCAGCATTTT	CASSLAVNQPQHF
few	TRBV25-1	TRBJ2-3	TRBD1	13	TGTGCCAGCAGAGACAGGGGGCCAGGTACGCAGTATTTT	CASRDRGPGTQYF
NA	TRBV28	TRBJ2-7	TRBD2	14	TGTGCCAGCAGTTTTCGGACTAGCGGTTACGAGCAGTACTTC	CASSFRTSGYEQYF
once	TRBV7-9	TRBJ2-7	NA	13	TGTGCCAGCAGCCCATCGAGTAGGGAGGAGCAGTACTTC	CASSPSSREEQYF
NA	TRBV18	TRBJ2-7	TRBD2	16	TGTGCCAGCTCACCAGGCAGACTAGCGGGGACCTACGAGCAGTACTTC	CASSPGRLAGTYEQYF
NA	TRBV5-4	TRBJ2-7	NA	14	TGTGCCAGCAGCTTCCGGGACACTTCCTACGAGCAGTACTTC	CASSFRDTSYEQYF
NA	TRBV18	TRBJ1-6	NA	18	TGTGCCAGCTCCCCGAGATCCGGGGGAAGCTCCTATAATTCACCCCTCCACTTT	CASSPRSGGSSYNSPLHF
few	TRBV29-1	TRBJ1-1	TRBD1	14	TGCAGCGTTGAGGAGGGGACAGGGGACACTGAAGCTTTCTTT	CSVEEGTGDTEAFF
NA	TRBV6-5	TRBJ1-3	NA	12	TGTGCCAGCAGGGGCCCCGGAAACACCATATATTTT	CASRGPGNTIYF
NA	TRBV6-1	TRBJ1-3	NA	13	TGTGCCAGCAGTGAAGTGGGCGGGGGTGCCATATATTTT	CASSEVGGGAIYF
NA	TRBV6-5	TRBJ1-2	NA	15	TGTGCCAGCAGTTACAGACAGCTAAGTAACTATGGCTACACCTTC	CASSYRQLSNYGYTF
NA	TRBV5-1	TRBJ1-2	TRBD1	14	TGCGCCAGCAGACCGGGACAGGGTGTCGATGGCTACACCTTC	CASRPGQGVDGYTF
NA	TRBV9	TRBJ2-3	TRBD2	15	TGTGCCAGCAGCGTAGTAACTAGCGGCACAGATACGCAGTATTTT	CASSVVTSGTDTQYF
NA	TRBV28	TRBJ1-4	NA	14	TGTGCCAGCATTAGCCCCCAGCTTAATGAAAAACTGTTTTTT	CASISPQLNEKLFF
few	TRBV29-1	TRBJ1-1	NA	13	TGCAGCGTTGACGGGAGAAGGGTCACTGAAGCTTTCTTT	CSVDGRRVTEAFF
NA	TRBV9	TRBJ2-5	TRBD1	15	TGTGCCAGCAGCGAGAGTGGACAGGGTTCAGAGACCCAGTACTTC	CASSESGQGSETQYF